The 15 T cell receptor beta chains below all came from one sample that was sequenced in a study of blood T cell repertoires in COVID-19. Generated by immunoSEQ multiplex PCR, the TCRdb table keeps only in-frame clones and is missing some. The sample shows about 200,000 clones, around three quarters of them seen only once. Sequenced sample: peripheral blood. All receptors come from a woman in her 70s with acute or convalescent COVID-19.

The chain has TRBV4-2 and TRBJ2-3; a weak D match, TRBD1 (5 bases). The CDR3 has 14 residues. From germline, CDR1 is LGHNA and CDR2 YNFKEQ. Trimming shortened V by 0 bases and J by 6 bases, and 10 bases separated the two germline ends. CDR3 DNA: TGTGCCAGCAGCCAAGATGCCCAGGGCGATACGCAGTATTTT. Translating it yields CASSQDAQGDTQYF.

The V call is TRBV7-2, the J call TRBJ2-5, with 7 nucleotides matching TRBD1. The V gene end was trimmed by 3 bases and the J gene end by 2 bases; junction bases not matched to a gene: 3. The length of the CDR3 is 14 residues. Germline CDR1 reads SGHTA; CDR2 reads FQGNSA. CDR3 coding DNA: TGTGCCAGCAGCTTTAGGGACAGACAAGAGACCCAGTACTTC. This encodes CASSFRDRQETQYF.

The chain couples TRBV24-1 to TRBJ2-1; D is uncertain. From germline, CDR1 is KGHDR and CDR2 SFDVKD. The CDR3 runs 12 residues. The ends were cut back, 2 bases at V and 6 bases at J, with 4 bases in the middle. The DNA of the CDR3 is TGTGCCACCAGTGATTGGGCCAATGAGCAGTTCTTC. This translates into CATSDWANEQFF.

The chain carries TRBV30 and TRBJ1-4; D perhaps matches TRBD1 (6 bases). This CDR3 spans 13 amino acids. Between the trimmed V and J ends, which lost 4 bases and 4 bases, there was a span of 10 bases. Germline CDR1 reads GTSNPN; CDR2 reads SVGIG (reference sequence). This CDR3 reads CAWNRQVNEKLFF. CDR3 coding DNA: TGTGCCTGGAATAGACAGGTTAATGAAAAACTGTTTTTT.

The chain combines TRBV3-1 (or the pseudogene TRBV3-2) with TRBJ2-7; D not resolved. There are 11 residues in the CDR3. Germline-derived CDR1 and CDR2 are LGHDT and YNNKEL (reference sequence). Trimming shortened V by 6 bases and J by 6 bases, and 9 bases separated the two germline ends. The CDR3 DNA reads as TGTGCCAGCAGTCGTTCTAGCGAGCAGTACTTC. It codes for CASSRSSEQYF.

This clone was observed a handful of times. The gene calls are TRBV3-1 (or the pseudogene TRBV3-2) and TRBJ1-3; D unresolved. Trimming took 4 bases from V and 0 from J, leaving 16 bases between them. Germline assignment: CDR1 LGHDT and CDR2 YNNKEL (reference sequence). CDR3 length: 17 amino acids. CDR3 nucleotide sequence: TGTGCCAGCAGCCGTTTGGGGTTGGGAGACTCTGGAAACACCATATATTTT. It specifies CASSRLGLGDSGNTIYF.

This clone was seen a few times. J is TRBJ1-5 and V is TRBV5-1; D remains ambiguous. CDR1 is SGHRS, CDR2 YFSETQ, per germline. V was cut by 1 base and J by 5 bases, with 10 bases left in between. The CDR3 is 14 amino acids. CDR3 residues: CASSLSGGDQPQHF. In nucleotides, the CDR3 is TGCGCCAGCAGCTTGTCGGGAGGCGATCAGCCCCAGCATTTT. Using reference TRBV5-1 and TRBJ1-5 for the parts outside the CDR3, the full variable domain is KAGVTQTPRYLIKTRGQQVTLSCSPISGHRSVSWYQQTPGQGLQFLFEYFSETQRNKGNFPGRFSGRQFSNSRSEMNVSTLELGDSALYLCASSLSGGDQPQHFGDGTRLSIL.

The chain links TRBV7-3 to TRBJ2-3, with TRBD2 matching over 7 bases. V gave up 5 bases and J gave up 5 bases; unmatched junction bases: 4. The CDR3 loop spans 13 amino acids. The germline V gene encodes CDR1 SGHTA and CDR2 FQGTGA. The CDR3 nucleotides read TGTGCCAGCAGCGGACCGGGGGGAGATACGCAGTATTTT. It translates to CASSGPGGDTQYF. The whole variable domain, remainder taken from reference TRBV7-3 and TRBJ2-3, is GAGVSQTPSNKVTEKGKYVELRCDPISGHTALYWYRQSLGQGPEFLIYFQGTGAADDSGLPNDRFFAVRPEGSVSTLKIQRTERGDSAVYLCASSGPGGDTQYFGPGTRLTVL.

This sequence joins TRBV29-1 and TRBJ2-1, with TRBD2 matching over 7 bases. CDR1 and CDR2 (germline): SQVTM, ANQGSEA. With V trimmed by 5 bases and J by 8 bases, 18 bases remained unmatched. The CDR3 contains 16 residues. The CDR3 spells CSVNDGGRAGMDEQFF. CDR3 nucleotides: TGCAGCGTTAATGACGGGGGGAGGGCCGGCATGGATGAGCAGTTCTTC.

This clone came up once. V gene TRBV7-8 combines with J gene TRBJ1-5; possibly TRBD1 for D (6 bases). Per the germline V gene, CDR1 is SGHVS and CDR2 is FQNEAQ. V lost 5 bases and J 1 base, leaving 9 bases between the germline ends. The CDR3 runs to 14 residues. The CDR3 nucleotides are TGTGCCAGCAGCCGGACAGAAAGCAATCAGCCCCAGCATTTT. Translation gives CASSRTESNQPQHF.

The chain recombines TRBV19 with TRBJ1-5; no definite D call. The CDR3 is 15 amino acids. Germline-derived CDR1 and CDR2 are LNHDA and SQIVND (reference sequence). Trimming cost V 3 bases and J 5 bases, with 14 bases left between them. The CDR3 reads CASSISRGRDQPQHF. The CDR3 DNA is TGTGCCAGTAGTATCAGCCGGGGTAGGGATCAGCCCCAGCATTTT.

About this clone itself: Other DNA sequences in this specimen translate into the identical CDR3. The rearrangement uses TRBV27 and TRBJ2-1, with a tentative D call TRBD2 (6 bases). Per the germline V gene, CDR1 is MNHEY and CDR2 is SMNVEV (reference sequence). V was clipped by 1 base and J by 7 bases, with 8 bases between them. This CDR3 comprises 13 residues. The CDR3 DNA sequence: TGTGCCAGCAGTTTATTGGGAGGAAATGAGCAGTTCTTC. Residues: CASSLLGGNEQFF.

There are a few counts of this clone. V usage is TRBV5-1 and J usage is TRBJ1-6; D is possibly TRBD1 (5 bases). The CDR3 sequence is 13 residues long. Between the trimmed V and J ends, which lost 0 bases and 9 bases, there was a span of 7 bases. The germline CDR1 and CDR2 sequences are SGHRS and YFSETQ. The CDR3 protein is CASSLGGGSPLHF. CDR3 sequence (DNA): TGCGCCAGCAGCTTGGGGGGCGGTTCACCCCTCCACTTT.

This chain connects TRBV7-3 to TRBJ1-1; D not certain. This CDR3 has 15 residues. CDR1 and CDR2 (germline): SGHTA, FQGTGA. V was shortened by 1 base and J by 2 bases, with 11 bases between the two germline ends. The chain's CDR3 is CASSLRGGTNTEAFF. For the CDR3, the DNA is TGTGCCAGCAGCTTAAGAGGCGGAACAAACACTGAAGCTTTCTTT.

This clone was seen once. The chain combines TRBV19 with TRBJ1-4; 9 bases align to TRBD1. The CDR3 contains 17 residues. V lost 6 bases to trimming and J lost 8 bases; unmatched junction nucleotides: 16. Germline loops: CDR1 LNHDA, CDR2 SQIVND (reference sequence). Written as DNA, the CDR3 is TGTGCCAGTAGCGATTCCGGGACAGGGAATGAAGGAGAAAAACTGTTTTTT. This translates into CASSDSGTGNEGEKLFF.